This is a list of T cell receptor beta chains from one sample in a study of CD8 T cells in Susac syndrome. A single record per CDR3 protein comes from TCRdb applying MiXCR to the immunoSEQ multiplex PCR reads. The table includes more than 65,000 distinct CDR3 sequences, about 94% detected once. The source material was CD8+ T cells from PBMCs. The receptors shown here come from a human donor with multiple sclerosis. The CDR3 runs from the conserved cysteine through the conserved F or W. The D gene is left open where the match is weak. Not all rows give a size; the values are once, few, many and, for expanded clones, a class.

CDR3aa: CSAMVDSYNEQFF
CDR3nt: TGCAGTGCCATGGTAGATTCCTACAATGAGCAGTTCTTC
d_gene: .
j_gene: TRBJ2-1
v_gene: TRBV20-1
abundance: .

CDR3aa: CATSEVAGGTDTQYF
CDR3nt: TGTGCCACCAGTGAGGTAGCGGGGGGCACAGATACGCAGTATTTT
d_gene: TRBD2
j_gene: TRBJ2-3
v_gene: TRBV24-1
abundance: .

CDR3aa: CASSQDWAAQFF
CDR3nt: TGCGCCAGCAGCCAAGATTGGGCGGCCCAGTTCTTC
d_gene: .
j_gene: TRBJ2-1
v_gene: TRBV4-3
abundance: .

CDR3aa: CSAGPASDYNEQFF
CDR3nt: TGCAGTGCTGGGCCGGCTAGCGATTACAATGAGCAGTTCTTC
d_gene: .
j_gene: TRBJ2-1
v_gene: TRBV20-1
abundance: .

CDR3aa: CASSLLGEFETQYF
CDR3nt: TGTGCCAGCAGTTTACTGGGCGAGTTCGAGACCCAGTACTTC
d_gene: .
j_gene: TRBJ2-5
v_gene: TRBV12-3/TRBV12-4
abundance: .

CDR3aa: CASSLGISYEQYF
CDR3nt: TGTGCCAGCAGTTTAGGAATCTCCTACGAGCAGTACTTC
d_gene: .
j_gene: TRBJ2-7
v_gene: TRBV27
abundance: .

CDR3aa: CASGGGATQETQYF
CDR3nt: TGTGCCAGCGGCGGGGGGGCCACCCAAGAGACCCAGTACTTC
d_gene: TRBD2
j_gene: TRBJ2-5
v_gene: TRBV27
abundance: .

CDR3aa: CASSLTGGYTF
CDR3nt: TGTGCCAGCAGCTTGACGGGAGGCTACACCTTC
d_gene: .
j_gene: TRBJ1-2
v_gene: TRBV5-6
abundance: once

CDR3aa: CASSSGAAIYEQYF
CDR3nt: TGTGCCAGCAGCTCCGGGGCGGCAATATACGAGCAGTACTTC
d_gene: .
j_gene: TRBJ2-7
v_gene: TRBV13
abundance: once

CDR3aa: CASSYSAEPYEQYF
CDR3nt: TGTGCCAGCAGTTACTCTGCGGAGCCCTACGAGCAGTACTTC
d_gene: .
j_gene: TRBJ2-7
v_gene: TRBV6-2/TRBV6-3
abundance: .

CDR3aa: CASSFWGRAPGELFF
CDR3nt: TGTGCCAGCAGTTTTTGGGGGAGGGCCCCCGGGGAGCTGTTTTTT
d_gene: TRBD2
j_gene: TRBJ2-2
v_gene: TRBV28
abundance: .

CDR3aa: CASMVRPNNEQFF
CDR3nt: TGTGCCAGCATGGTTAGGCCCAACAATGAGCAGTTCTTC
d_gene: .
j_gene: TRBJ2-1
v_gene: TRBV2
abundance: .

CDR3aa: CSARDQGFGQPQHF
CDR3nt: TGCAGTGCTAGAGATCAAGGCTTTGGGCAGCCCCAGCATTTT
d_gene: .
j_gene: TRBJ1-5
v_gene: TRBV20-1
abundance: .

CDR3aa: CASSLAGTGGYEQYF
CDR3nt: TGTGCCAGCAGCCTAGCCGGGACAGGGGGCTACGAGCAGTACTTC
d_gene: TRBD1
j_gene: TRBJ2-7
v_gene: TRBV7-2
abundance: .

CDR3aa: CASSERTSGGTDEQFF
CDR3nt: TGTGCCAGCAGCGAAAGGACTAGCGGGGGTACAGATGAGCAGTTCTTC
d_gene: TRBD2
j_gene: TRBJ2-1
v_gene: TRBV3-1
abundance: .

CDR3aa: CATSDLDNSLSTDTQYF
CDR3nt: TGTGCCACCAGTGATTTGGACAACAGCCTCAGCACAGATACGCAGTATTTT
d_gene: .
j_gene: TRBJ2-3
v_gene: TRBV24-1
abundance: .

CDR3aa: CASSGQGHGRETQYF
CDR3nt: TGTGCCAGCAGCGGACAGGGCCACGGGAGAGAGACCCAGTACTTC
d_gene: TRBD1
j_gene: TRBJ2-5
v_gene: TRBV12-3/TRBV12-4
abundance: .

CDR3aa: CSVERGGRDTQYF
CDR3nt: TGCAGCGTTGAAAGGGGTGGTCGGGATACGCAGTATTTT
d_gene: .
j_gene: TRBJ2-3
v_gene: TRBV29-1
abundance: .

CDR3aa: CASSEPPGQQISYEQYF
CDR3nt: TGTGCCAGCAGCGAGCCCCCCGGACAGCAGATCTCCTACGAGCAGTACTTC
d_gene: .
j_gene: TRBJ2-7
v_gene: TRBV6-1
abundance: .

CDR3aa: CSARVAGEAYEQYF
CDR3nt: TGCAGTGCTAGAGTCGCGGGGGAGGCCTACGAGCAGTACTTC
d_gene: TRBD2
j_gene: TRBJ2-7
v_gene: TRBV20-1
abundance: .

CDR3aa: CASSFGGVGQPQHF
CDR3nt: TGTGCCAGCAGTTTCGGGGGGGTCGGCCAGCCCCAGCATTTT
d_gene: .
j_gene: TRBJ1-5
v_gene: TRBV27
abundance: .

CDR3aa: CSVVQGDNEQFF
CDR3nt: TGCAGCGTTGTTCAGGGCGACAATGAGCAGTTCTTC
d_gene: .
j_gene: TRBJ2-1
v_gene: TRBV29-1
abundance: .

CDR3aa: CASSHLLQGWAFF
CDR3nt: TGTGCCAGCAGTCACCTCCTTCAGGGGTGGGCTTTCTTT
d_gene: .
j_gene: TRBJ1-1
v_gene: TRBV2
abundance: once

CDR3aa: CATSDSGRFYGYTF
CDR3nt: TGTGCCACCAGTGACTCTGGACGGTTTTATGGCTACACCTTC
d_gene: .
j_gene: TRBJ1-2
v_gene: TRBV24-1
abundance: .

CDR3aa: CATSDLQGLTGELFF
CDR3nt: TGTGCCACCAGTGATTTGCAGGGTCTCACCGGGGAGCTGTTTTTT
d_gene: .
j_gene: TRBJ2-2
v_gene: TRBV24-1
abundance: once

CDR3aa: CASRLAGWSRETQYF
CDR3nt: TGTGCCAGCAGGCTAGCTGGGTGGAGTCGAGAGACCCAGTACTTC
d_gene: .
j_gene: TRBJ2-5
v_gene: TRBV28
abundance: .

CDR3aa: CATSLQRYNEQFF
CDR3nt: TGTGCCACCAGCTTACAGAGATACAATGAGCAGTTCTTC
d_gene: .
j_gene: TRBJ2-1
v_gene: TRBV15
abundance: once

CDR3aa: CAWIMSTDTQYF
CDR3nt: TGTGCCTGGATCATGAGCACAGATACGCAGTATTTT
d_gene: .
j_gene: TRBJ2-3
v_gene: TRBV30
abundance: .

CDR3aa: CASSLPSKGPTYEQYF
CDR3nt: TGTGCCAGCAGTTTACCCTCTAAGGGTCCCACCTACGAGCAGTACTTC
d_gene: .
j_gene: TRBJ2-7
v_gene: TRBV28
abundance: .

CDR3aa: CASSRTGGMFQPQHF
CDR3nt: TGTGCCAGCAGTCGGACAGGGGGGATGTTTCAGCCCCAGCATTTT
d_gene: TRBD1
j_gene: TRBJ1-5
v_gene: TRBV28
abundance: .

CDR3aa: CASSLRDSPAETQYF
CDR3nt: TGTGCCAGCAGTTTAAGGGACTCTCCGGCGGAGACCCAGTACTTC
d_gene: .
j_gene: TRBJ2-5
v_gene: TRBV27
abundance: .

CDR3aa: CASSFPGNHYEQYF
CDR3nt: TGCGCCAGCAGCTTTCCAGGGAACCACTACGAGCAGTACTTC
d_gene: .
j_gene: TRBJ2-7
v_gene: TRBV5-1
abundance: .

CDR3aa: CSAPMSGRIYEQYF
CDR3nt: TGCAGTGCTCCCATGAGCGGGAGAATTTACGAGCAGTACTTC
d_gene: TRBD2
j_gene: TRBJ2-7
v_gene: TRBV20-1
abundance: .

CDR3aa: CASSSLTGADTQYF
CDR3nt: TGTGCCAGCAGTTCTCTAACAGGGGCAGATACGCAGTATTTT
d_gene: TRBD1
j_gene: TRBJ2-3
v_gene: TRBV27
abundance: .

CDR3aa: CASSRGLYGYTF
CDR3nt: TGTGCCAGCAGTCGGGGCCTTTATGGCTACACCTTC
d_gene: .
j_gene: TRBJ1-2
v_gene: TRBV12-3/TRBV12-4
abundance: .

CDR3aa: CASSSVAGGGYSYNEQFF
CDR3nt: TGTGCCAGCAGCTCCGTAGCGGGGGGTGGCTACTCCTACAATGAGCAGTTCTTC
d_gene: TRBD2
j_gene: TRBJ2-1
v_gene: TRBV7-9
abundance: .

CDR3aa: CSRRGLRDSETQYF
CDR3nt: TGCAGCCGGAGGGGGCTGAGGGACAGTGAGACCCAGTACTTC
d_gene: .
j_gene: TRBJ2-5
v_gene: TRBV20-1
abundance: .

CDR3aa: CASSYDDGQETQYF
CDR3nt: TGTGCCAGCAGTTACGATGACGGCCAAGAGACCCAGTACTTC
d_gene: .
j_gene: TRBJ2-5
v_gene: TRBV6-6
abundance: .

CDR3aa: CASTLTELYEQYF
CDR3nt: TGTGCCAGCACCCTGACGGAGCTGTACGAGCAGTACTTC
d_gene: .
j_gene: TRBJ2-7
v_gene: TRBV7-9
abundance: once

CDR3aa: CASSPYQGSQPQHF
CDR3nt: TGTGCCAGCAGTCCCTATCAGGGCAGCCAGCCCCAGCATTTT
d_gene: .
j_gene: TRBJ1-5
v_gene: TRBV6-5
abundance: .

CDR3aa: CSAAGLRGYTF
CDR3nt: TGCAGCGCTGCGGGACTAAGGGGCTACACCTTC
d_gene: .
j_gene: TRBJ1-2
v_gene: TRBV29-1
abundance: .

CDR3aa: CATPTGSYNEQFF
CDR3nt: TGTGCCACCCCGACAGGCTCCTACAATGAGCAGTTCTTC
d_gene: .
j_gene: TRBJ2-1
v_gene: TRBV2
abundance: .

CDR3aa: CATSGGLAGASETQYF
CDR3nt: TGTGCCACCAGTGGGGGACTAGCGGGGGCCTCGGAGACCCAGTACTTC
d_gene: TRBD2
j_gene: TRBJ2-5
v_gene: TRBV24-1
abundance: .

CDR3aa: CASSPGGSGTQETQYF
CDR3nt: TGCGCCAGCAGCCCAGGTGGTAGCGGGACACAAGAGACCCAGTACTTC
d_gene: TRBD2
j_gene: TRBJ2-5
v_gene: TRBV4-1
abundance: .

CDR3aa: CATSPGGGTYNEQFF
CDR3nt: TGTGCCACCAGCCCGGGGGGCGGCACTTACAATGAGCAGTTCTTC
d_gene: .
j_gene: TRBJ2-1
v_gene: TRBV15
abundance: .

CDR3aa: CASSYGSEEETQYF
CDR3nt: TGTGCCAGCAGTTACGGTAGCGAGGAAGAGACCCAGTACTTC
d_gene: .
j_gene: TRBJ2-5
v_gene: TRBV6-5
abundance: few

CDR3aa: CASGTTGEGEQYF
CDR3nt: TGCGCCAGCGGGACTACGGGTGAGGGCGAGCAGTACTTC
d_gene: TRBD2
j_gene: TRBJ2-7
v_gene: TRBV5-1
abundance: .

CDR3aa: CASSFDRGSEQYF
CDR3nt: TGCGCCAGCAGCTTTGACAGGGGAAGCGAGCAGTACTTC
d_gene: TRBD1
j_gene: TRBJ2-7
v_gene: TRBV5-1
abundance: .

CDR3aa: CASSPTTSGRGEQYF
CDR3nt: TGTGCCAGCAGTCCCACGACTAGCGGGAGGGGCGAGCAGTACTTC
d_gene: TRBD2
j_gene: TRBJ2-7
v_gene: TRBV28
abundance: .

CDR3aa: CASSQATSGVLAKNIQYF
CDR3nt: TGTGCCAGCAGCCAAGCGACTAGCGGGGTTCTAGCCAAAAACATTCAGTACTTC
d_gene: TRBD2
j_gene: TRBJ2-4
v_gene: TRBV3-1
abundance: .